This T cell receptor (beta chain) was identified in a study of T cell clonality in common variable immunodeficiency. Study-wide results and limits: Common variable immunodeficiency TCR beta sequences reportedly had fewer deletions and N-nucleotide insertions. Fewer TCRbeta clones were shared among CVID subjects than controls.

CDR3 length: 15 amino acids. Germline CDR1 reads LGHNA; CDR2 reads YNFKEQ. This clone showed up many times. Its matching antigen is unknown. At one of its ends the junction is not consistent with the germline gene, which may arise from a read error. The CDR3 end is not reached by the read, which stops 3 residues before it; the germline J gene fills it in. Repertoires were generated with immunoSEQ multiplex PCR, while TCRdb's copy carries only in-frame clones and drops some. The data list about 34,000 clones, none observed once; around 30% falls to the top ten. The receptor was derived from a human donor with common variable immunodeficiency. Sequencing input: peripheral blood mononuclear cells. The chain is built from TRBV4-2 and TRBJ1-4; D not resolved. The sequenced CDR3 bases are TGCGCCAGCAGCCAAGATGGAGCGACTAATGAAAAA. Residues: CASSQDGATNEK. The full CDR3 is CASSQDGATNEKLFF.